The entry below gives a single TCR beta chain sequence along with its context. The record originates from a study of blood T cell repertoires in COVID-19. Across the whole study: The United States, Italy and Spain provided the acute and convalescent COVID-19 samples.

Trimming left V 1 base short and J 3 bases short, with 9 bases between. Germline V gives CDR1 SEHNR, CDR2 FQNEAQ (reference sequence). The CDR3 has 14 amino acids. In the study's own analysis: Estimation of nucleated cell counts was performed using reference gene primer amplification. Assay: immunoSEQ multiplex PCR; the TCRdb copy retains only in-frame clones and omits some. V and J calls and clone size are those listed in that table; D and trimming were worked out from the DNA. The sample consists of some 150,000 clones, about 79% of them appearing once. The chain combines TRBV7-9 with TRBJ1-1; possible D gene TRBD1, 5 bases. Specimen: peripheral blood. This receptor was taken from a woman aged 50 to 60 with acute or convalescent COVID-19. The DNA for the CDR3 is TGTGCCAGCAGCTTAGGTTGGGGGGACACTGAAGCTTTCTTT. Protein: CASSLGWGDTEAFF.